A single sample is the source of the 9 T cell receptor beta chains below, sequenced in a study of shared clonotypes between healthy human individuals. Sequencing used immunoSEQ multiplex PCR; TCRdb keeps in-frame clones, though not all of them. This table holds more than 2 million clones, over 85% found once. Positive CCR7 selection of CD45RO-negative cells yielded the naive CD8 cells, and terminally differentiated effector memory CD45RA+ cells were excluded. The sample comprised naive CD8+ T cells from PBMCs. Receptors were obtained from a man between 18 and 35 years old in good health. Some clones in this sample may be carry-over from other donors' samples.

The rearrangement uses TRBV11-1 and TRBJ1-2; TRBD1 is a possible D gene (6 bases). With 4 bases removed from V and 1 base from J, the gap between germline ends came to 10 bases. Germline V gene lookup returns CDR1 SGHAT and CDR2 FQDESV (reference sequence). The CDR3 is made up of 14 amino acids. The CDR3 nucleotides read TGTGCCAGCAGCTCAGGAGGGGGTAACTATGGCTACACCTTC. The encoded protein is CASSSGGGNYGYTF.

The V and J genes are TRBV27 and TRBJ1-1; a possible D gene is TRBD1 (5 bases). The CDR3 runs 14 residues. V was clipped by 8 bases and J by 1 base, with 14 bases between them. CDR1 is MNHEY and CDR2 is SMNVEV in the germline V gene (reference sequence). CDR3 in DNA: TGTGCCAGCGCACCGCAGGGATCGAACACTGAAGCTTTCTTT. Translation: CASAPQGSNTEAFF.

V usage is TRBV27 and J usage is TRBJ2-7; 9 nucleotides line up with TRBD2. Germline CDR1 and CDR2: MNHEY and SMNVEV (reference sequence). The CDR3 totals 14 residues. V shed 6 bases and J 2 bases; nucleotides not matched to a gene: 5. CDR3 region: CASSDSGRPYEQYF. The CDR3 bases are TGTGCCAGCAGCGATAGCGGGAGACCCTACGAGCAGTACTTC.

The rearrangement joins TRBV6-6 to TRBJ1-5, with 7 bases that match TRBD1. The CDR3 is 15 amino acids. Germline CDR1 and CDR2: MNHNY and SVGAGI (reference sequence). V shed 6 bases, J shed 0 bases, and the junction held 5 bases outside the gene matches. This chain's CDR3 is CASRMGTDSNQPQHF. The CDR3 coding sequence is TGTGCCAGCAGAATGGGGACAGATAGCAATCAGCCCCAGCATTTT.

The gene calls are TRBV9 and TRBJ2-5; D is unresolved. CDR3 length: 15 residues. CDR1 is SGDLS, CDR2 YYNGEE, per germline. The V and J ends lost 6 bases and 4 bases respectively, with 19 bases between them. Here the CDR3 DNA reads TGTGCCAGCAACCCGGGCAGCTACCAAGGAGAGACCCAGTACTTC. Its protein product is CASNPGSYQGETQYF.

This chain links TRBV10-3 with TRBJ1-1; D is perhaps TRBD1 (5 bases). CDR3 length: 15 residues. Trimming removed 4 bases from V and 0 bases from J, with 12 bases in between. From germline, CDR1 is ENHRY and CDR2 SYGVKD. CDR3 amino acids: CAISVFGDVNTEAFF. The CDR3 DNA is TGTGCCATCAGTGTCTTCGGGGACGTGAACACTGAAGCTTTCTTT.

This clone has only one observation. The chain links TRBV9 to TRBJ2-1; 7 nucleotides match TRBD1. J was trimmed by 10 bases and V by 2 bases; bases with no gene match: 15. The CDR3 is 16 residues long. Germline assignment: CDR1 SGDLS and CDR2 YYNGEE. The CDR3 DNA is TGTGCCAGCAGCGTGACGAGGGTACAGGGGTTCGGGGAGCAGTTCTTC. It encodes CASSVTRVQGFGEQFF. The full variable domain, with the rest looked up from reference TRBV9 and TRBJ2-1, is DSGVTQTPKHLITATGQRVTLRCSPRSGDLSVYWYQQSLDQGLQFLIQYYNGEERAKGNILERFSAQQFPDLHSELNLSSLELGDSALYFCASSVTRVQGFGEQFFGPGTRLTVL.

The chain carries TRBV10-3 and TRBJ2-3; no clear D gene. Germline loops: CDR1 ENHRY, CDR2 SYGVKD. The CDR3 runs to 16 residues. With 0 bases removed from V and 0 bases from J, the gap between germline ends came to 10 bases. This chain's CDR3 is CAISESSVLSTDTQYF. The CDR3 DNA reads as TGTGCCATCAGTGAGTCGTCAGTTCTAAGCACAGATACGCAGTATTTT.

This chain joins TRBV27 and TRBJ2-3; tentatively, D is TRBD1 or TRBD2 (5 bases each). The CDR3 consists of 16 residues. V lost 4 bases and J lost 4, with 18 bases in between. CDR1 and CDR2 from the germline V gene are MNHEY and SMNVEV (reference sequence). The CDR3 nucleotides read TGTGCCAGCAGTTCCCGGGACCAGTGGAACCCAGATACGCAGTATTTT. Amino acid sequence: CASSSRDQWNPDTQYF.